Many counts were recorded for the clone carrying this T cell receptor beta chain. This sample is part of a study of T-cell memory formation after mild COVID-19. TCRdb re-analysed the 5' RACE reads in MiXCR, keeping a single row per CDR3 protein. The sample includes 85,000 to 130,000 distinct CDR3 sequences, over 8.5% of them seen just once. This CDR3 is 14 amino acids long. Between the trimmed V and J ends, which lost 3 bases and 5 bases, there was a span of 8 bases. Sequencing input: PBMCs or a T cell subset sorted from them (not recorded which). The chain joins TRBV12-3 or TRBV12-4 to TRBJ1-6; unclear D gene. The receptor's source is a man in his late teens or twenties who had mild COVID-19 (a few samples of this study predate the infection). Cell type and time point are not known. For the CDR3, the DNA is TGTGCCAGCAGTTTGGAGGCCGATAATTCACCCCTCCACTTT. Translated, it gives CASSLEADNSPLHF.